This T cell receptor (beta chain) stems from a study of cytomegalovirus exposure and HLA in healthy donors. About the research overall: Genotyping showed roughly 86% of roughly 390 donors falling in the Caucasian-associated ancestry cluster.

Broader study findings: TCR beta V segments were, for the most part, productive about 90% or about 30% of the time in an earlier analysis.

PCR employed 60 Vbeta and 13 Jbeta primers. This table comes from immunoSEQ multiplex PCR, and its TCRdb copy is limited to in-frame clones, with some not included. The sample consists of around 210,000 clones, roughly 85% of them appearing once. With V trimmed by 6 bases and J by 6 bases, 5 bases remained unmatched. The CDR3 is 14 residues long. CDR1 and CDR2 (germline): SGHRS, YFSETQ. Concerning this clone itself: The antigen is not known.

This receptor was identified in a girl aged 2 to 10 in good health and CMV-seronegative. Sequencing used PBMCs. V is TRBV5-1 and J is TRBJ2-1, with TRBD2 identical over 11 bases. DNA of the CDR3: TGCGCCAGCACTTTGCTAGCGGGGGGCAATGAGCAGTTCTTC. Translated: CASTLLAGGNEQFF.